The clone carrying this T cell receptor beta chain was picked up a small number of times. The entry originates in a study of cytomegalovirus exposure and HLA in healthy donors. 13 Jbeta primers and 60 Vbeta primers were used for the PCR. Here immunoSEQ multiplex PCR was the method, and the copy in TCRdb shows in-frame clones only, minus some. The data show 90,000 to 130,000 clones, 60% to 85% seen once. The CDR3 covers 14 residues. After removal of 6 bases from V and 7 bases from J, the junction contained 5 bases not matched to a gene. Germline V CDR1 and CDR2: MNHEY, SVGAGI. The origin of this receptor is a woman in her twenties or thirties in good health and CMV-seronegative. Sequenced: PBMCs. The rearrangement uses TRBV6-5 and TRBJ1-4; 10 nucleotides align to TRBD1. The CDR3 region has the DNA TGTGCCAGCAGGGCCTGGACAGGGGGTGAAAAACTGTTTTTT. This sequence encodes CASRAWTGGEKLFF.